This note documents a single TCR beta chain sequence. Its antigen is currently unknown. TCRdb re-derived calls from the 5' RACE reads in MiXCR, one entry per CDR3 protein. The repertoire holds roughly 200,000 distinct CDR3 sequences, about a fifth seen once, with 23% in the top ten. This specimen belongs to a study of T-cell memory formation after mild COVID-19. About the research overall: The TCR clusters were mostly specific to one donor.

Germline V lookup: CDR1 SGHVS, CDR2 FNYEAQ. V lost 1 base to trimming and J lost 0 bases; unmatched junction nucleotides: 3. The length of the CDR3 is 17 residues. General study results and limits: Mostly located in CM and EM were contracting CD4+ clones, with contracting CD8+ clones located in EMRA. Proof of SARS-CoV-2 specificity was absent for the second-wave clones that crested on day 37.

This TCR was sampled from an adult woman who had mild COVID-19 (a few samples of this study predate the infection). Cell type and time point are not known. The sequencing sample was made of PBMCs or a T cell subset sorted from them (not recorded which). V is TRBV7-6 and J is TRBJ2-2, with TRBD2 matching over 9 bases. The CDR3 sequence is CASSLGLAGTNTGELFF. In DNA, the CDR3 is TGTGCCAGCAGCTTAGGGCTAGCGGGAACGAACACCGGGGAGCTGTTTTTT.